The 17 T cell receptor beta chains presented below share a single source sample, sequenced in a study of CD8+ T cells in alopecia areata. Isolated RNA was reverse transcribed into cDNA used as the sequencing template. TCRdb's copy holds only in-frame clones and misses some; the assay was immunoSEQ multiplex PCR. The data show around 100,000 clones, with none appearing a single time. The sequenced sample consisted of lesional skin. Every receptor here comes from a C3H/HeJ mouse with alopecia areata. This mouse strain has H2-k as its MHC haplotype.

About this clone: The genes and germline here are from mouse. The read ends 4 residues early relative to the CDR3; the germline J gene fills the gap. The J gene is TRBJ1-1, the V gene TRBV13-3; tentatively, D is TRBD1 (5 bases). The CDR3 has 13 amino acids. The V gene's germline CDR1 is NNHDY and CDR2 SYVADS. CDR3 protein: CASHSNQGGEVFF. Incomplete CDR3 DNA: TGTGCCAGCCACTCCAATCAGGGTGGA.

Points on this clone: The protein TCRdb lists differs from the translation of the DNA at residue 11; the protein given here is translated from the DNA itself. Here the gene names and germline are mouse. The sequenced CDR3 bases are TGTGCCAGCGGTGCCACAGGGATTGGAAATACG. It codes for CASGATGIGNT. In full, the CDR3 is CASGATGIGNTLYF. The J gene is TRBJ1-3, the V gene TRBV13-2, with D possibly TRBD1 on 6 matching bases. Read data end 3 residues before the CDR3 end; the end is taken from the germline J gene. With 3 bases removed from V and 3 bases from J, the gap between germline ends came to 10 bases. The length of the CDR3 is 14 residues. Germline V gives CDR1 NNHNN, CDR2 SYGAGS (reference sequence).

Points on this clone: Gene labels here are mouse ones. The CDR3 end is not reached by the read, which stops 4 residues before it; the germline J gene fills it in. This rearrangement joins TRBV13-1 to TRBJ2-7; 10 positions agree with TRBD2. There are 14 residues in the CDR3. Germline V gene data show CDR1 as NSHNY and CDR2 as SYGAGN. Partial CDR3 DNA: TGTGCCAGCAGGACCCGGGACTGGGGTTAT. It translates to CASRTRDWGY. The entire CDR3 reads CASRTRDWGYEQYF.

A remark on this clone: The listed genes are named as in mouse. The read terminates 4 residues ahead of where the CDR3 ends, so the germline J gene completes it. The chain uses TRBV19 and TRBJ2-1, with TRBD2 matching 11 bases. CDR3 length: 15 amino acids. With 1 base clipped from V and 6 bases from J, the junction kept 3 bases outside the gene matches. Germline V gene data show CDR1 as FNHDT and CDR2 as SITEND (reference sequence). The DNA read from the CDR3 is TGTGCCAGCAGTATAACTGGGGGGGCGCTTGCT. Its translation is CASSITGGALA. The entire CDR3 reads CASSITGGALAEQFF.

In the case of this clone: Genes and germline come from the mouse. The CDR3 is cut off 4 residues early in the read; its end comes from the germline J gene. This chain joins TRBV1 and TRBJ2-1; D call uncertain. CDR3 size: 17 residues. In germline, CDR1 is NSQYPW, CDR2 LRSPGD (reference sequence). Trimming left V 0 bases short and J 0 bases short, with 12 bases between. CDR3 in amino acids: CTCSADYAGYNYAEQFF. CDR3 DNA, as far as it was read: TGCACCTGCAGTGCAGATTATGCTGGATATAACTATGCT.

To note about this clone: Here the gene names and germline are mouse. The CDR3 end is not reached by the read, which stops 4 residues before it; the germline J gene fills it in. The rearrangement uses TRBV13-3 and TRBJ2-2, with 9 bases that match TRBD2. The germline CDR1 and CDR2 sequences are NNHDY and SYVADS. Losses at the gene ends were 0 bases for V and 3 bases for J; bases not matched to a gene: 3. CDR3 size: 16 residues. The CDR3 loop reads CASSDGLGGDTGQLYF. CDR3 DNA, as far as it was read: TGTGCCAGCAGTGATGGCCTGGGGGGGGACACCGGG.

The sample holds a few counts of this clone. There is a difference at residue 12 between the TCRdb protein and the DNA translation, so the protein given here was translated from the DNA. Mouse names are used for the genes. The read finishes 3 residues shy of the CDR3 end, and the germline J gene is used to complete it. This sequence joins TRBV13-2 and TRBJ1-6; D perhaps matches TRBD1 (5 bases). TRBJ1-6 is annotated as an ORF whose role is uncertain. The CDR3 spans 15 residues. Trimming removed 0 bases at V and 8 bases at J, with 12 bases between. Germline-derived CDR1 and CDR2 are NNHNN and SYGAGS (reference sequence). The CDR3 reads CASGDGRGVDSPLYF. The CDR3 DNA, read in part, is TGTGCCAGCGGTGATGGGAGGGGTGTGGATTCGCCC.

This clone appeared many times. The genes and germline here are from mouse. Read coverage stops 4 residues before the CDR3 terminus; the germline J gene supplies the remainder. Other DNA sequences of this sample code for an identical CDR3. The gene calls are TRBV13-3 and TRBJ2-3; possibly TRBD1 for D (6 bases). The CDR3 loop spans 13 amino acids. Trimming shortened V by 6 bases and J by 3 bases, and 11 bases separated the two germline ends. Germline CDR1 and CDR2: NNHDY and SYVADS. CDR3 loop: CASTQGRAETLYF. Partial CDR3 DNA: TGTGCCAGCACCCAGGGGAGGGCAGAA.

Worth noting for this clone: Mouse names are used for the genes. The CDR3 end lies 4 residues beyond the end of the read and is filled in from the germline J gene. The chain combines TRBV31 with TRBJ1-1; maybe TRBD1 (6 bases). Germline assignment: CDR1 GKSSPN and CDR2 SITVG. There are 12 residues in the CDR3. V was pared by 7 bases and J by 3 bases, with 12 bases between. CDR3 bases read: TGTGCCTCCCCTCACAGGGACACA. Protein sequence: CASPHRDT. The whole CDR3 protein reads CASPHRDTEVFF.

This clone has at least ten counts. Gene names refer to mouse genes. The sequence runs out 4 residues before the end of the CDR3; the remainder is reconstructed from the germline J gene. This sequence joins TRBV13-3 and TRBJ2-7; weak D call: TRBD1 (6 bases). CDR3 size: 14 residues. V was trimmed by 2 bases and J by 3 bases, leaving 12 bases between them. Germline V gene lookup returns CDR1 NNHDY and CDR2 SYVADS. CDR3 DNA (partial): TGTGCCAGCAGTGAGTCCCGGGACATCTAT. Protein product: CASSESRDIY. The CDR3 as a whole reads CASSESRDIYEQYF.

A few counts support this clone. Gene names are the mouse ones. CDR3 protein: CASKPGLGYAEQFF. The covered CDR3 bases are TGTGCTAGCAAACCGGGACTGGGGTATGCT. This chain connects TRBV17 to TRBJ2-1; TRBD2 matches 10 bases. The read is 4 residues too short to cover the CDR3 end, so that end is filled in from the germline J gene. Looked up from germline, CDR1 is MNHDT and CDR2 is YYDKIL. V trimming: 7 bases; J trimming: 4 bases; junction bases outside the gene matches: 4. The CDR3 totals 14 residues.

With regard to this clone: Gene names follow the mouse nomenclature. Partial CDR3 DNA: TGTGCTAGCAGCGGGACAGACCAAGAC. Protein: CASSGTDQD. The entire CDR3 reads CASSGTDQDTQYF. The V gene is TRBV29, the J gene TRBJ2-5; 7 nucleotides align to TRBD1. The read ends 4 residues shy of where the CDR3 ends; the end is completed using the germline J gene. Germline V lookup: CDR1 MSHET, CDR2 SYDVDS. The CDR3 has 13 amino acids. The junction had 1 base not matched to a gene; V was cut back by 6 bases and J by 1 base.

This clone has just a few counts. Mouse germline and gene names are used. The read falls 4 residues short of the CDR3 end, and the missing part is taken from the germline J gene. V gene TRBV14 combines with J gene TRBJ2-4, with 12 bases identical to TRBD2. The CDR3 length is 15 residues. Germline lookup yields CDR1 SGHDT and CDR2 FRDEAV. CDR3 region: CASRPDWGGANTLYF. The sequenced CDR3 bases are TGTGCCAGCAGGCCAGACTGGGGGGGCGCAAAC. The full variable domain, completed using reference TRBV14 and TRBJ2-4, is EAGVTQSPRYAVLQEGQAVSFWCDPISGHDTLYWYQQPRDQGPQLLVYFRDEAVIDNSQLPSDRFSAVRPKGTNSTLKIQSAKQGDTATYLCASRPDWGGANTLYFGAGTRLSVL.

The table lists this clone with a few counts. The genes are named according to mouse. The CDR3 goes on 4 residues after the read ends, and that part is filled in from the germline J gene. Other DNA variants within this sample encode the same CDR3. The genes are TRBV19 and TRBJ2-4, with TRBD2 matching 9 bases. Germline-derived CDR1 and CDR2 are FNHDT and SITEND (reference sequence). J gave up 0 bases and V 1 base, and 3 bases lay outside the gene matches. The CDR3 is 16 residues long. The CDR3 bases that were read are TGTGCCAGCAGTATACTGGGGGGGTCTAGTCAAAAC. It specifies CASSILGGSSQN. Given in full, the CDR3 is CASSILGGSSQNTLYF.

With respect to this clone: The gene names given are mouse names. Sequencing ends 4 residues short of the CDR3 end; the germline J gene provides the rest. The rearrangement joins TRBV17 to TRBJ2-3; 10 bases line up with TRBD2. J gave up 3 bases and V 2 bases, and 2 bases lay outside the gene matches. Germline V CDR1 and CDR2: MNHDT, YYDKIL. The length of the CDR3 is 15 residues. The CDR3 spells CASSRLGGRAETLYF. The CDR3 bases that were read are TGTGCTAGCAGTAGACTGGGGGGGCGCGCAGAA.

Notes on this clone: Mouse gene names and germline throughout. The CDR3 spells CASSSPGQGAMDTEVFF. The sequenced part of the CDR3 DNA is TGTGCCAGCAGTTCTCCGGGACAGGGGGCAATGGACACA. This chain uses TRBV13-3 with TRBJ1-1, with 12 bases identical to TRBD1. The sequenced fragment ends 4 residues before the CDR3 boundary, so the rest is inferred from the germline J gene. Germline lookup yields CDR1 NNHDY and CDR2 SYVADS. Trimming at V came to 4 bases and at J to 3 bases, leaving 10 bases not matched to a gene. This CDR3 comprises 17 residues.

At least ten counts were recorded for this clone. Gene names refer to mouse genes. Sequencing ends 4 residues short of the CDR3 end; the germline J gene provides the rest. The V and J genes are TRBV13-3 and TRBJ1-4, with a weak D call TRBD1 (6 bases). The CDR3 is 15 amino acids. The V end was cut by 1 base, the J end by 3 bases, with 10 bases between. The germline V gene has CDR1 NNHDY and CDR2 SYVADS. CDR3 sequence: CASSDSRGPNERLFF. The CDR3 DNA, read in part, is TGTGCCAGCAGTGATAGCAGGGGCCCCAACGAA.